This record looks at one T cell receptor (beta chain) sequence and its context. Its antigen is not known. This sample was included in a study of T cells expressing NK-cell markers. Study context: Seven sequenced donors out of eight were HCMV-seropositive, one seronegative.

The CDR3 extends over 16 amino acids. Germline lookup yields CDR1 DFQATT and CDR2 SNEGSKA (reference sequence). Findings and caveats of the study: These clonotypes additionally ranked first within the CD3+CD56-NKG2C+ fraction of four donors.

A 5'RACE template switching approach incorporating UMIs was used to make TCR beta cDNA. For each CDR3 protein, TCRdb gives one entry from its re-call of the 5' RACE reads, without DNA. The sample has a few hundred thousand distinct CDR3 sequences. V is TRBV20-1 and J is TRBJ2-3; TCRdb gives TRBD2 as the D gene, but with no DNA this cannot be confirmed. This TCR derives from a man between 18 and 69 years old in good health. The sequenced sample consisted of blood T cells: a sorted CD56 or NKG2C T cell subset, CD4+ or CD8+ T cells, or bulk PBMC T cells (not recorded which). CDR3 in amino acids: CSAALTSYPGGSTQYF.